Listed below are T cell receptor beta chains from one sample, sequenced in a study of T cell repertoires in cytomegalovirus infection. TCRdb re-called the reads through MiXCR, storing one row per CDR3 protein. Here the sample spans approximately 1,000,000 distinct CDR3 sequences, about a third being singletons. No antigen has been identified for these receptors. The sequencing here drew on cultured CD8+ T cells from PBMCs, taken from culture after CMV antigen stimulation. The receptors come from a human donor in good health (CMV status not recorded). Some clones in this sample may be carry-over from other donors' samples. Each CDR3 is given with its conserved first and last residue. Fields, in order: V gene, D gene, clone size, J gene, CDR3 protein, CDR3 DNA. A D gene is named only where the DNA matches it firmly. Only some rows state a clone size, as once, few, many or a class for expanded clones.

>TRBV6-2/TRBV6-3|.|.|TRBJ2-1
CASSYSSRAAEQFF
TGTGCCAGCAGTTACTCGTCACGAGCGGCGGAGCAGTTCTTC
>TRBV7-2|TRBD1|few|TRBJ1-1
CASSLPRGGQGGTEAFF
TGTGCCAGCAGCTTACCCCGGGGGGGGCAGGGGGGGACTGAAGCTTTCTTT
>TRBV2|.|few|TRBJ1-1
CASSGPGTACFF
TGTGCCAGCAGTGGTCCCGGGACCGCATGTTTCTTT
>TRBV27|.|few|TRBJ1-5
CASRPGDLGPQHF
TGTGCCAGCAGGCCAGGGGACTTAGGGCCCCAGCATTTT
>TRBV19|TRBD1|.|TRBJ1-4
CASSRTGQLATNEKLFF
TGTGCCAGTAGTAGGACGGGACAGCTAGCAACTAATGAAAAACTGTTTTTT
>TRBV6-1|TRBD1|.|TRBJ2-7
CASRPTGSSYEQYF
TGTGCCAGCAGACCGACAGGGAGCTCCTACGAGCAGTACTTC
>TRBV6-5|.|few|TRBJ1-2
CASSYMGRNGYTF
TGTGCCAGCAGTTACATGGGCAGGAATGGCTACACCTTC
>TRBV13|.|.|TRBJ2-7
CASSNMGGWDEQYF
TGTGCCAGCAGCAACATGGGGGGATGGGACGAGCAGTACTTC
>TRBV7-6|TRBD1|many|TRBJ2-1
CASSLIGDRVNEQFF
TGTGCCAGCAGCTTAATTGGGGACAGGGTCAATGAGCAGTTCTTC
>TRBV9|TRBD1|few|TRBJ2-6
CASSESTGGPSPSGANVLTF
TGTGCCAGCAGCGAGTCCACAGGGGGCCCTTCCCCCTCTGGGGCCAACGTCCTGACTTTC
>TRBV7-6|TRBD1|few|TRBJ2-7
CASSLALGAGGNEQYF
TGTGCCAGCAGCTTAGCCCTCGGGGCAGGGGGCAACGAGCAGTACTTC
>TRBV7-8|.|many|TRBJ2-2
CASSFSTGTPNTGELFF
TGTGCCAGCAGCTTTTCGACCGGGACACCGAACACCGGGGAGCTGTTTTTT
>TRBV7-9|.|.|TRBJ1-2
CASSLASRAGVYGYTF
TGTGCCAGCAGCTTAGCGTCTCGGGCAGGGGTATATGGCTACACCTTC
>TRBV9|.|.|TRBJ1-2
CASSVADTNYGYTF
TGTGCCAGCAGCGTAGCTGACACTAACTATGGCTACACCTTC
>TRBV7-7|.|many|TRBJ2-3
CASSLRGPTDTQYF
TGTGCCAGTAGTCTTCGGGGGCCCACAGATACGCAGTATTTT
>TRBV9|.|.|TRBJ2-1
CASSGATYNEQFF
TGTGCCAGCAGCGGGGCTACTTACAATGAGCAGTTCTTC